This T cell receptor (beta chain) was captured by sequencing in a study of pediatric ulcerative colitis. Study context: Disease was pancolitis in over five and left-sided in two, histology-confirmed.

Study observations and caveats: Two rectal CDR3 clonotypes occurred in all ulcerative colitis patients.

With respect to this clone: What it binds is not known.

The CDR3 consists of 16 residues. The V segment lost 5 bases and the J segment 9 bases; nucleotides outside the gene matches: 19. CDR1 SEHNR and CDR2 FQNEAQ come from the germline V gene (reference sequence). The method was immunoSEQ multiplex PCR; TCRdb's version includes in-frame clones alone and lacks a portion of them. The table has 40,000 to 60,000 clones, over 70% seen once. The rectum was sampled with one to two pinch biopsies at colonoscopy. No immunosuppressive drugs were given to ulcerative colitis patients before diagnostic colonoscopy. The source is a girl aged 5 to 17 with moderate ulcerative colitis. The rearrangement joins TRBV7-9 to TRBJ2-7, with 7 bases fitting TRBD2. The sequenced sample consisted of gut tissue. CDR3: CASSRLKGRESMGQYF. DNA of the CDR3: TGTGCCAGCAGCCGCCTTAAGGGGCGGGAGAGTATGGGGCAGTACTTC.